This T cell receptor beta chain was obtained from a study of blood T cell repertoires in COVID-19. Study background: Acute-phase and convalescent COVID-19 samples originated in the United States, Italy and Spain. From T cells, B-cell-depleted T cells, or PBMCs came the material, which was cDNA or gDNA.

Germline V lookup: CDR1 SGHTA, CDR2 FQGNSA. Trimming removed 5 bases at V and 5 bases at J, with 12 bases between. The CDR3 loop spans 13 amino acids. The study drew participants aged about 18 to 89 years from some 23 US areas. In the authors' methods: It was from reference gene primer amplification that nucleated cell counts were estimated. The repertoire was sequenced with immunoSEQ multiplex PCR; TCRdb's copy has only in-frame clones and lacks some. V and J calls and clone size follow that table, whereas D and trimming were derived from the DNA. This sample has 250,000 or so clones, with approximately 90% found just once.

The rearrangement links TRBV7-2 to TRBJ2-5, with D tentatively TRBD1 (5 bases). The receptor comes from a woman between 25 and 40 years old with acute COVID-19. Material: PBMCs or T cells enriched from blood (not recorded which). The CDR3 protein is CASSDRHGETQYF. For the CDR3, the DNA is TGTGCCAGCAGCGACAGACACGGCGAGACCCAGTACTTC.